The 4 T cell receptor beta chains reported below all come from one sample, sequenced in a study of T cell clones after liver transplantation. Repertoires were generated with immunoSEQ multiplex PCR, while TCRdb's copy carries only in-frame clones and drops some. This table holds roughly 100,000 clones, around 84% found once. The sequencing here drew on CD4+ T cells from blood, taken around 44 months after liver transplant. These receptors came from a human patient who received a liver transplant. Some T cells may have come from the graft donor.

A few counts support this clone. The chain joins TRBV11-1 to TRBJ2-3, with 16 bases identical to TRBD2. The germline gives CDR1 SGHAT, CDR2 FQDESV (reference sequence). J was trimmed by 4 bases and V by 5 bases; bases with no gene match: 6. There are 17 residues in the CDR3. The CDR3 is CASSTGLAGGPSDTQYF. The DNA for the CDR3 is TGTGCCAGCAGCACGGGACTAGCGGGAGGGCCGTCAGATACGCAGTATTTT. Based on the CDR3 plus reference TRBV11-1 and TRBJ2-3, the full variable domain is EAEVAQSPRYKITEKSQAVAFWCDPISGHATLYWYRQILGQGPELLVQFQDESVVDDSQLPKDRFSAERLKGVDSTLKIQPAELGDSAMYLCASSTGLAGGPSDTQYFGPGTRLTVL.

The gene calls are TRBV9 and TRBJ2-1; no reliable D call. Trimming stripped 0 bases from V and 7 bases from J, with 14 bases between. This CDR3 comprises 15 residues. CDR1 and CDR2 (germline): SGDLS, YYNGEE. The CDR3 DNA follows: TGTGCCAGCAGCGTAGTAGACTCAGGCAGGAATGAGCAGTTCTTC. Protein sequence: CASSVVDSGRNEQFF.

The chain is built from TRBV11-1 and TRBJ2-6, with 9 bases that match TRBD1. Looked up from germline, CDR1 is SGHAT and CDR2 is FQDESV (reference sequence). The CDR3 sequence is 16 residues long. With V trimmed by 5 bases and J by 4 bases, 6 bases remained unmatched. The CDR3 DNA reads as TGTGCCAGCAGCGCGGACAGGGGTTCCGGGGCCAACGTCCTGACTTTC. Its translation: CASSADRGSGANVLTF.

The chain couples TRBV5-1 to TRBJ2-3; D ambiguous. Germline CDR1 SGHRS, CDR2 YFSETQ. Trimming left V 0 bases short and J 4 bases short, with 15 bases between. This CDR3 has 16 amino acids. In DNA, the CDR3 is TGCGCCAGCAGCTTGGATCCCGGCACGGTGGCAGATACGCAGTATTTT. Translated: CASSLDPGTVADTQYF.